This T cell receptor (beta chain) was documented in a study of shared clonotypes between healthy human individuals. Study-level background: Each donor's CD4 naive and CD4 memory cells filled three plates apiece, CD8 naive two, and CD8 memory one. Study-wide points: A handful of donors showed sharing of about 4.6% of naive CD4 clonotypes.

This CDR3 has 16 residues. Germline V gene lookup returns CDR1 MNHEY and CDR2 SVGAGI. V lost 4 bases and J 4 bases, leaving 19 bases between the germline ends. For each subset, genomic DNA was distributed in equal portions over several immunoSEQ plates. Profiling relied on immunoSEQ multiplex PCR, and the TCRdb table lists in-frame clones only, not all of them. This sample yields 2,100,000 or so clones, of which 90% to 96% are seen a single time; about 0.13% belongs to the top ten. About this clone itself: The antigen is not known.

This sequence joins TRBV6-5 and TRBJ1-2, with D perhaps TRBD1 (5 bases). The TCR was taken from a man aged 18 to 30 in good health. The sequenced material came from naive CD4+ T cells sorted from blood. Described subset: CD45RA+ positively selected. CDR3 loop: CASSSNPGRQSYGYTF. The CDR3 DNA is TGTGCCAGCAGTTCTAACCCGGGACGCCAATCCTATGGCTACACCTTC.